Sequencing of this T cell receptor beta chain was carried out in a study of PD-1 blockade in mismatch repair-deficient tumors. Turning to the study itself: Patients had 12 to 13 mismatch repair-deficient cancer types and were previously treated and progressing.

Notes on this clone: The antigen remains unidentified.

Regarding the study as a whole: Rapid post-treatment expansion, then contraction, generally preceding radiologic response, marked tumor-resident clones.

Trimming at V came to 5 bases and at J to 7 bases, leaving 0 bases not matched to a gene. CDR3 length: 13 amino acids. The germline gives CDR1 MNHNS, CDR2 SASEGT. Profiled with immunoSEQ multiplex PCR; TCRdb holds only in-frame clones, not every one. The table shows some 100,000 clones, with approximately 83% occurring only once. The clonotype was recovered from an adult with mismatch repair-deficient cancer. This chain connects TRBV6-1 to TRBJ2-1; 12 nucleotides match TRBD2. The starting material was peripheral blood, obtained roughly eight months after starting pembrolizumab. CDR3 coding DNA: TGTGCCAGCAGTCTAGCGGGAGGGAATGAGCAGTTCTTC. Protein: CASSLAGGNEQFF.